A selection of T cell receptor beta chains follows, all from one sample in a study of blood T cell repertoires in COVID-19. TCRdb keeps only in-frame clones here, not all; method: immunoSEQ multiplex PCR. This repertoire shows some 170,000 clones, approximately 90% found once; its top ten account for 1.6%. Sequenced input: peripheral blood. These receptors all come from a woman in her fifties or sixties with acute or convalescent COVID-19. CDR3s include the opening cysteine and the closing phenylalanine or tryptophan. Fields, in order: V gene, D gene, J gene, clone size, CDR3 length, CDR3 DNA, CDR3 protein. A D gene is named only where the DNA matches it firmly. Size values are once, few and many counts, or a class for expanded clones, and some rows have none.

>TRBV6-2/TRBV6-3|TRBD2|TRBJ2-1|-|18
TGTGCCAGCAGTTACATACTAGCGGAGGGCCACTCCTACAATGAGCAGTTCTTC
CASSYILAEGHSYNEQFF
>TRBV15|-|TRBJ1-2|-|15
TGTGCCACCAGCACCCAGGGATCGGCCTTCTATGGCTACACCTTC
CATSTQGSAFYGYTF
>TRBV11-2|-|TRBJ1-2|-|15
TGTGCCAGCAATCCTCGGCGGACTCCCGTCTATGGCTACACCTTC
CASNPRRTPVYGYTF
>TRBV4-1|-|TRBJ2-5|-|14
TGCGCCAGCAGCCCCGGAGGTTTCGGAGAGACCCAGTACTTC
CASSPGGFGETQYF
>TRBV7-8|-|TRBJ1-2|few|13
TGTGCCAGCAGCGAGCGGGGGATTGAGGGCTACACCTTC
CASSERGIEGYTF
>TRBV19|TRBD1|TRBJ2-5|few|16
TGTGCCAGTAGTAGAGGAGGACAGGGGGCTTTGGAGAGCCAGTACTTC
CASSRGGQGALESQYF
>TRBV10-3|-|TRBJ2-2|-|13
TGTGCCATCACCCCCCATGACACCGGGGAGCTGTTTTTT
CAITPHDTGELFF
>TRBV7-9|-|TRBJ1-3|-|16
TGTGCCAGCAGGCCGACCCCCAGGGCTGAGAGAAACACCATATATTTT
CASRPTPRAERNTIYF
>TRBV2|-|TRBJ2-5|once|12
TGTGCCAGCAAGAGAAGCCAAGAGACCCAGTACTTC
CASKRSQETQYF
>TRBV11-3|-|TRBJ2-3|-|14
TGTGCCAGCAGCTATCGGGGAGGAACAGATACGCAGTATTTT
CASSYRGGTDTQYF
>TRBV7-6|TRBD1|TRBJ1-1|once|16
TGTGCCAGCAGCTTGTCATTGACAGGGGGAAGTACTGAAGCTTTCTTT
CASSLSLTGGSTEAFF
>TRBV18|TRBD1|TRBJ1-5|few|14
TGTGCCAGCTCGCCGACAGGGGCTAATCAGCCCCAGCATTTT
CASSPTGANQPQHF
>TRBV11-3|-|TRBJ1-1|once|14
TGTGCCAGCAGCCCACAGGGATGGAGCACTGAAGCTTTCTTT
CASSPQGWSTEAFF